The 26 T cell receptor beta chains in this list originate from one sample, sequenced in a study of OX40 agonist ivuxolimab in advanced cancers. Generated by immunoSEQ multiplex PCR, the TCRdb table keeps only in-frame clones and is missing some. Of around 26,000 clones listed, about four fifths are singletons. The sample in question was CD4+ or CD8+ T cells sorted from blood, obtained in a trial of the OX40 agonist ivuxolimab. These receptors all stem from an adult with an advanced solid tumor such as melanoma, head and neck, liver or kidney cancer.

V is TRBV9 and J is TRBJ1-2; D is unclear. This CDR3 is built from 12 residues. The germline V gene has CDR1 SGDLS and CDR2 YYNGEE. V gave up 6 bases and J gave up 6 bases, with 12 bases separating them. The CDR3 loop is CASTGVKDGYTF. The CDR3 DNA reads as TGTGCCAGCACCGGGGTGAAGGATGGCTACACCTTC.

A note on this clone: An end of the junction differs from the germline gene, which may be a read error. The chain recombines TRBV9 with TRBJ2-1; 9 nucleotides line up with TRBD1. CDR1 is SGDLS, CDR2 YYNGEE, per germline. The CDR3 extends over 17 amino acids. The CDR3 DNA reads TGTGCCAGCAGCTACATTGTAAGCGGACAGGGGAACAATGAGCGGTTCTTC. Translated: CASSYIVSGQGNNERFF.

CDR3 residues: CAISETGQGKTQYF. The CDR3, as DNA: TGTGCCATCAGTGAGACCGGACAGGGGAAGACGCAGTACTTC. The chain has TRBV10-3 and TRBJ2-7; 9 bases agree with TRBD1. This CDR3 region has 14 residues. The V and J ends lost 2 bases and 9 bases, in that order; junction bases with no gene match: 8. Germline V CDR1 and CDR2: ENHRY, SYGVKD.

The chain carries TRBV4-2 and TRBJ2-1; D is unclear. V lost 0 bases to trimming and J lost 6 bases, with 6 bases between them. Germline V gene data show CDR1 as LGHNA and CDR2 as YNFKEQ. This CDR3 contains 13 residues. CDR3 amino acids: CASSQDEFNEQFF. The CDR3 bases are TGTGCCAGCAGCCAAGATGAATTCAATGAGCAGTTCTTC.

This clone was counted a single time. The gene calls are TRBV2 and TRBJ2-2; D call uncertain. Germline V gene data show CDR1 as SNHLY and CDR2 as FYNNEI. The germline V and J ends were trimmed by 1 base and 1 base, with 4 bases remaining between them. The CDR3 is made up of 14 amino acids. The DNA for the CDR3 is TGTGCCAGCAGTGAAGGTTGGAACACCGGGGAGCTGTTTTTT. This gives the protein CASSEGWNTGELFF.

The V gene is TRBV2, the J gene TRBJ2-1, with D hard to call. This CDR3 comprises 15 residues. V was clipped by 7 bases and J by 4 bases, with 17 bases between them. Germline V lookup: CDR1 SNHLY, CDR2 FYNNEI. CDR3: CASKHYRDRYNEQFF. As DNA, the CDR3 is TGTGCCAGCAAGCATTACAGAGATCGATACAATGAGCAGTTCTTC.

The chain couples TRBV5-1 to TRBJ2-3, with D unclear. This CDR3 comprises 17 residues. Between the trimmed V and J ends, which lost 2 bases and 2 bases, there was a span of 18 bases. CDR1 SGHRS and CDR2 YFSETQ come from the germline V gene. The CDR3 here is CASSFGNFQNPTDTQYF. The CDR3 coding sequence is TGCGCCAGCAGCTTTGGGAACTTTCAGAATCCCACAGATACGCAGTATTTT.

The rearrangement uses TRBV11-2 and TRBJ2-3; 8 nucleotides agree with TRBD1. Trimming removed 2 bases from V and 2 bases from J; junction bases left unmatched: 9. The germline V gene has CDR1 SGHAT and CDR2 FQNNGV. This CDR3 is 17 amino acids long. The CDR3 here is CASSLRRTGTYTDTQYF. The CDR3 DNA reads TGTGCCAGCAGCTTAAGAAGGACAGGGACCTACACAGATACGCAGTATTTT. Full variable domain (outside the CDR3, taken from reference TRBV11-2 and TRBJ2-3): EAGVAQSPRYKIIEKRQSVAFWCNPISGHATLYWYQQILGQGPKLLIQFQNNGVVDDSQLPKDRFSAERLKGVDSTLKIQPAKLEDSAVYLCASSLRRTGTYTDTQYFGPGTRLTVL.

V is TRBV30 and J is TRBJ2-1; D is unclear. Looked up from germline, CDR1 is GTSNPN and CDR2 is SVGIG (reference sequence). The CDR3 is made up of 14 amino acids. V lost 0 bases and J lost 2, with 8 bases in between. DNA for the CDR3: TGTGCCTGGAGTGTTACCCTGACCTACAATGAGCAGTTCTTC. It encodes CAWSVTLTYNEQFF.

This CDR3 is CASSTPPWTEAFF. CDR3 nucleotides: TGTGCCAGTAGTACACCCCCGTGGACTGAAGCTTTCTTT. V gene TRBV19 combines with J gene TRBJ1-1; no definite D call. The CDR3 is 13 amino acids. Trimming stripped 4 bases from V and 5 bases from J, with 11 bases between. The V gene's germline CDR1 is LNHDA and CDR2 SQIVND (reference sequence). The variable domain in full, with the rest retrieved from reference TRBV19 and TRBJ1-1, is DGGITQSPKYLFRKEGQNVTLSCEQNLNHDAMYWYRQDPGQGLRLIYYSQIVNDFQKGDIAEGYSVSREKKESFPLTVTSAQKNPTAFYLCASSTPPWTEAFFGQGTRLTVV.

This chain joins TRBV9 and TRBJ2-7, with D hard to call. V lost 0 bases, J lost 5 bases, and 9 bases lay in between. The length of the CDR3 is 13 residues. CDR1 is SGDLS, CDR2 YYNGEE, per germline. CDR3 region: CASSVGYRDEQYF. The CDR3 nucleotides read TGTGCCAGCAGCGTAGGATATCGGGACGAGCAGTACTTC.

The chain is built from TRBV5-5 and TRBJ1-2; TRBD1 might be the D (5 bases). Germline CDR1 reads SGHKS; CDR2 reads YYEKEE (reference sequence). V lost 4 bases and J lost 0, with 16 bases in between. This CDR3 spans 16 amino acids. CDR3 sequence: CASSPDSGPTNYGYTF. In nucleotides, the CDR3 is TGTGCCAGCAGCCCTGATTCGGGGCCTACTAACTATGGCTACACCTTC. The full variable domain, with the rest looked up from reference TRBV5-5 and TRBJ1-2, is DAGVTQSPTHLIKTRGQQVTLRCSPISGHKSVSWYQQVLGQGPQFIFQYYEKEERGRGNFPDRFSARQFPNYSSELNVNALLLGDSALYLCASSPDSGPTNYGYTFGSGTRLTVV.

This clone came up once. The J gene is TRBJ2-2, the V gene TRBV19; D gene ambiguous. Trimming removed 5 bases at V and 5 bases at J, with 9 bases between. Germline lookup yields CDR1 LNHDA and CDR2 SQIVND (reference sequence). The CDR3 has 13 residues. This CDR3 is CASSLVRTGELFF. The CDR3 DNA reads TGTGCCAGTAGTCTAGTGAGAACCGGGGAGCTGTTTTTT. Combining the CDR3 with reference TRBV19 and TRBJ2-2 gives the whole variable domain DGGITQSPKYLFRKEGQNVTLSCEQNLNHDAMYWYRQDPGQGLRLIYYSQIVNDFQKGDIAEGYSVSREKKESFPLTVTSAQKNPTAFYLCASSLVRTGELFFGEGSRLTVL.

The V and J genes are TRBV7-3 and TRBJ2-1; D is perhaps TRBD1 (5 bases). The CDR3 loop spans 13 amino acids. The V gene lost 3 bases and the J gene lost 3 bases, with 6 bases spanning the gap. Germline CDR1 reads SGHTA; CDR2 reads FQGTGA. Written as DNA, the CDR3 is TGTGCCAGCAGCTTGGGGCTCTACAATGAGCAGTTCTTC. Protein: CASSLGLYNEQFF.

The chain recombines TRBV6-5 with TRBJ2-7; D is uncertain. Trimming shortened V by 0 bases and J by 6 bases, and 9 bases separated the two germline ends. The CDR3 consists of 13 residues. Looked up from germline, CDR1 is MNHEY and CDR2 is SVGAGI. Here the CDR3 reads CASSYSRQFEQYF. The CDR3 nucleotides are TGTGCCAGCAGTTACTCGAGGCAGTTCGAGCAGTACTTC.

The CDR3 DNA is TGTGCCAGCAGCGCCAATAATCAGCCCCAGCATTTT. Translation: CASSANNQPQHF. The chain has TRBV5-8 and TRBJ1-5; D is undetermined. Trimming took off 4 bases at V and 4 bases at J, with 6 bases between the two ends. Germline V lookup: CDR1 SGHTS, CDR2 YDEGEE. There are 12 residues in the CDR3.

The rearrangement joins TRBV18 to TRBJ1-1, with unresolved D. Germline CDR1 is KGHSH and CDR2 is LQKENI. V was trimmed by 1 base and J by 5 bases, leaving 14 bases between them. The CDR3 spans 15 residues. The CDR3 DNA follows: TGTGCCAGCTCACCACTAGCGAGTCGGTATACTGAAGCTTTCTTT. Protein product: CASSPLASRYTEAFF.

This chain connects TRBV4-1 to TRBJ2-7; TRBD2 might be the D (6 bases). V lost 1 base and J lost 4, with 20 bases in between. CDR1 and CDR2 from the germline V gene are MGHRA and YSYEKL. This CDR3 spans 17 amino acids. The CDR3 is CASSQADRLDKPYEQYF. In nucleotides, the CDR3 is TGCGCCAGCAGCCAAGCAGACAGACTAGATAAACCTTACGAGCAGTACTTC.

The gene calls are TRBV27 and TRBJ2-1; 7 nucleotides align to TRBD2. With 2 bases clipped from V and 5 bases from J, the junction kept 6 bases outside the gene matches. The CDR3 loop spans 15 amino acids. The germline V gene encodes CDR1 MNHEY and CDR2 SMNVEV (reference sequence). This chain's CDR3 is CASSLMASGDNEQFF. The CDR3, as DNA: TGTGCCAGCAGTTTAATGGCTAGCGGAGACAATGAGCAGTTCTTC.

This clone was seen a few times. This chain connects TRBV9 to TRBJ1-2; D is unresolved. V dropped 0 bases and J dropped 2 bases, with 5 bases sitting between them. The CDR3 is 13 amino acids. Germline CDR1 SGDLS, CDR2 YYNGEE. In DNA, the CDR3 is TGTGCCAGCAGCGTAGGAGGGAACTATGGCTACACCTTC. Its protein product is CASSVGGNYGYTF.

The J gene is TRBJ1-4, the V gene TRBV6-5; D not resolved. CDR1 MNHEY and CDR2 SVGAGI come from the germline V gene. The CDR3 extends over 14 amino acids. Between the trimmed V and J ends, which lost 0 bases and 8 bases, there was a span of 10 bases. The CDR3 region is CASSYSFGYEKLFF. Written as DNA, the CDR3 is TGTGCCAGCAGTTACTCGTTCGGATACGAAAAACTGTTTTTT.

The V gene is TRBV27, the J gene TRBJ2-1; D perhaps matches TRBD2 (5 bases). The CDR3 totals 14 residues. Trimming left V 6 bases short and J 7 bases short, with 16 bases between. Germline lookup yields CDR1 MNHEY and CDR2 SMNVEV (reference sequence). Here the CDR3 DNA reads TGTGCCAGCAGACCTCTCCCAGCGGTTAATGAGCAGTTCTTC. As protein: CASRPLPAVNEQFF.

This clone was seen only a few times. The J gene is TRBJ2-7, the V gene TRBV6-5, with 8 nucleotides matching TRBD2. Germline V CDR1 and CDR2: MNHEY, SVGAGI. The CDR3 contains 13 residues. V gave up 6 bases and J gave up 2 bases; unmatched junction bases: 3. The chain's CDR3 is CASRQRGPYEQYF. The CDR3 coding sequence is TGTGCCAGCAGGCAGCGGGGGCCCTACGAGCAGTACTTC.

V usage is TRBV5-1 and J usage is TRBJ2-1; possibly TRBD1 for D (6 bases). Looked up from germline, CDR1 is SGHRS and CDR2 is YFSETQ. CDR3 length: 16 residues. Deletions cut 2 bases from V and 5 bases from J, with 17 bases between. This chain's CDR3 is CASSFNGQPTHNEQFF. As DNA, the CDR3 is TGCGCCAGCAGCTTCAATGGACAGCCTACGCACAATGAGCAGTTCTTC.

The V call is TRBV7-6, the J call TRBJ2-5, with TRBD1 matching over 7 bases. Trimming took 5 bases from V and 1 from J; bases not matched to a gene: 10. The germline gives CDR1 SGHVS, CDR2 FNYEAQ. The CDR3 contains 16 residues. In DNA, the CDR3 is TGTGCCAGCAGCCTATATCGGACAGGCTTCCAAGAGACCCAGTACTTC. Amino acid sequence: CASSLYRTGFQETQYF.

The chain uses TRBV11-2 and TRBJ2-7; D possibly corresponds to TRBD2 (6 bases). Trimming removed 1 base from V and 2 bases from J, with 12 bases in between. The CDR3 contains 15 residues. The germline V gene has CDR1 SGHAT and CDR2 FQNNGV. The CDR3 region is CASSLGGANPYEQYF. The CDR3 nucleotides are TGTGCCAGCAGCTTAGGCGGGGCAAATCCCTACGAGCAGTACTTC. Full variable domain (rest looked up from reference TRBV11-2 and TRBJ2-7): EAGVAQSPRYKIIEKRQSVAFWCNPISGHATLYWYQQILGQGPKLLIQFQNNGVVDDSQLPKDRFSAERLKGVDSTLKIQPAKLEDSAVYLCASSLGGANPYEQYFGPGTRLTVT.